A single TCR beta chain is shown here with its context. The antigen remains undetermined. Looked up from germline, CDR1 is SGHDN and CDR2 is FVKESK. V was clipped by 6 bases and J by 2 bases; unmatched bases: 3. This CDR3 has 13 amino acids. This entry belongs to a study of T cell responses to AZD1222 COVID-19 vaccine. The assay was immunoSEQ multiplex PCR, and TCRdb's table has in-frame clones only and misses some. Of 85,000 to 130,000 clones in the sample, about 94% were seen once. Study-wide points: Donors were chiefly white British, with a greater number of females, and clonal diversity was perhaps underestimated. Baseline antibody screening turned up just five to seven seropositive AZD1222 recipients. Repertoire samples came only from after the peak T cell response. Dominant at 160-218 and 743-854, vaccine-associated CD4 TCRs also spanned spike.

This material consisted of peripheral blood, taken on day 0 of AZD1222 vaccination. V is TRBV14 and J is TRBJ2-7; 8 bases agree with TRBD1. The sequence was obtained from an adult in good health. CDR3 bases: TGTGCCAGCAGTCCACAGGGGGCCTACGAGCAGTACTTC. It translates to CASSPQGAYEQYF. The variable domain in full, completed from reference TRBV14 and TRBJ2-7, reads EAGVTQFPSHSVIEKGQTVTLRCDPISGHDNLYWYRRVMGKEIKFLLHFVKESKQDESGMPNNRFLAERTGGTYSTLKVQPAELEDSGVYFCASSPQGAYEQYFGPGTRLTVT.